The rows below give T cell receptor beta chains drawn from one sample of a study of T cell responses to AZD1222 COVID-19 vaccine. Sequenced by immunoSEQ multiplex PCR; TCRdb stores in-frame clones only, minus some. The table shows under 110,000 clones, with roughly 84% occurring only once. Sequenced here: peripheral blood, sampled on day 0 of AZD1222 vaccination. The receptors here all came from an adult in good health. CDR3s leave out the opening cysteine and the closing phenylalanine or tryptophan.

TRBV18	TRBJ2-7	ASSPVAGGSYEQY
TRBV6-5	TRBJ2-5	ASSPQLAQETQY
TRBV7-9	TRBJ2-7	ASSTRTSGTSSYEQY
TRBV7-9	TRBJ2-3	ASSPGTRSTDTQY
TRBV29-1	TRBJ1-4	SVPSGGRGVEKLF
TRBV9	TRBJ1-3	ASSVTGGSGNTIY
TRBV15	TRBJ2-3	ATSQVLGVFTDTQY
TRBV28	TRBJ2-6	ASTPIGGWGPPNSSGANVLT
TRBV2	TRBJ2-7	ASRHSYEQY
TRBV2	TRBJ1-1	ASSLMNTEAF
TRBV5-1	TRBJ1-1	ASSSQGPPGTEAF
TRBV19	TRBJ2-7	ASSPPGGRASYEQY
TRBV10-3	TRBJ1-1	GTTYGDTEAF
TRBV28	TRBJ2-7	ATRGGRYEQY
TRBV2	TRBJ1-6	ATQDSVSSYNSPLH
TRBV3-1/TRBV3-2	TRBJ2-1	ASSQSVQIGQF
TRBV11-2	TRBJ1-2	ASSSERGGYT
TRBV29-1	TRBJ1-2	SAGQGNYGYT
TRBV2	TRBJ2-7	ASRDAEPYEQY
TRBV13	TRBJ1-2	ASSPRGGYGYT
TRBV6-6	TRBJ2-2	ASSRTSGNTGELF
TRBV4-1	TRBJ2-1	ASSHLTGLAGHNEQF
TRBV12-3/TRBV12-4	TRBJ2-7	ASSFLGTTEQY
TRBV19	TRBJ2-1	ASSIGPEPYNEQF
TRBV6-2/TRBV6-3	TRBJ2-7	ASSYSGSYEQY
TRBV4-2	TRBJ1-5	ASSQDLGQPQH
TRBV5-6	TRBJ2-7	ASTHGASSYEQY
TRBV27	TRBJ2-1	ASSLGGPWV
TRBV7-2	TRBJ2-7	ASSQAGGSYEQY
TRBV19	TRBJ2-2	ASSTSGSGTGELF
TRBV14	TRBJ1-4	ASSQSRDRYNEKLF
TRBV2	TRBJ2-3	ASSDQGGRDTQY
TRBV28	TRBJ2-7	ASSLKGQYYEQY
TRBV27	TRBJ2-7	ASSLRSSGSSLGSYEQY
TRBV11-3	TRBJ2-1	ASSFGWANEQF
TRBV24-1	TRBJ2-3	ATSGNRATDTQY
TRBV5-1	TRBJ1-1	ASSLGWGSAITEAF
TRBV29-1	TRBJ2-4	SVVGQLNIQY
TRBV24-1	TRBJ2-2	ATGLAGGWVGELF
TRBV6-5	TRBJ2-7	ASTSDRGKSYEQY
TRBV23-1	TRBJ2-7	ASSQSCGGWDAY
TRBV6-5	TRBJ2-7	ASSTPTGLDEQY